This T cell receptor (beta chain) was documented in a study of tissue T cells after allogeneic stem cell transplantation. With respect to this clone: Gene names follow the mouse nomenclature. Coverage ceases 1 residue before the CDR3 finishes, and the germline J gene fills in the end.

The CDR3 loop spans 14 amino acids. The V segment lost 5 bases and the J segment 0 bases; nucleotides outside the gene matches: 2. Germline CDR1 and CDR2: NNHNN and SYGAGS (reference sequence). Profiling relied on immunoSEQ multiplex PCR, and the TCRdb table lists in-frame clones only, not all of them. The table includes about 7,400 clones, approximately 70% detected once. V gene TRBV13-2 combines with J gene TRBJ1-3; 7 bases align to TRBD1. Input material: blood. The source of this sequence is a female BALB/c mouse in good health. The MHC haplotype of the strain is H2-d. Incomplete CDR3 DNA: TGTGCCAGCGGGAGGGACAGTTCTGGAAATACGCTCTAT. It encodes CASGRDSSGNTLY. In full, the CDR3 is CASGRDSSGNTLYF.